One TCR beta chain is described in this entry. What it recognizes is unknown. The CDR3 runs 16 residues. The V gene end was trimmed by 0 bases and the J gene end by 0 bases; junction bases not matched to a gene: 5. CDR1 and CDR2 from the germline V gene are GTSNPN and SVGIG (reference sequence). Extracted RNA was reverse transcribed, and the resulting cDNA served as sequencing template. TCRdb's table, derived via immunoSEQ multiplex PCR, lists solely in-frame clones and lacks some. The sample includes about 120,000 clones, around 53% of them seen just once. The data originate from a study of CD8+ T cells in alopecia areata. Overall study: Twice a day, 5 to 10 mg of oral tofacitinib was administered to treated patients. Study results and caveats: Resident alphabeta T cells of normal skin are also sequenced in scalp samples.

Treatment: oral pan-JAK inhibitor, 5-10 mg twice daily. Peripheral blood and lesional scalp punch biopsies came from alopecia areata patients. The sample here was CD8+ T cells sorted from blood, taken at week 24, from a patient treated with tofacitinib. The TCR originated in a human donor with alopecia areata. This sequence joins TRBV30 and TRBJ2-3, with 8 nucleotides matching TRBD1. The CDR3 loop is CAWSVSDRDSTDTQYF. DNA of the CDR3: TGTGCCTGGAGTGTCTCGGACAGGGACAGCACAGATACGCAGTATTTT.